This T cell receptor beta chain was recovered during a study of T cells in women clearing cervical HPV infection. Study as a whole: Controls gave blood once infection was undetectable; cases at lesion identification.

With respect to this clone: The read comes to an end 3 residues before the CDR3 does, leaving the germline J gene to fill in the end.

Libraries were prepared by immunoSEQ multiplex PCR; TCRdb keeps only in-frame clonotypes and omits some of them. Here the sample table reports approximately 35,000 clones. From germline, CDR1 is MNHNS and CDR2 SASEGT. V lost 4 bases and J 4 bases, leaving 7 bases between the germline ends. The CDR3 contains 12 residues. Sequenced: blood buffy coat. J is TRBJ1-1 and V is TRBV6-1; weak D call: TRBD1 (5 bases). The clonotype was recovered from a woman between 18 and 70 years old with a cervical HPV16 infection that either progressed to CIN3+ or cleared (not recorded which). CDR3 DNA (partial): TGTGCCAGCAGTGGGGGGGGCACTGAA. Its protein is CASSGGGTE. The entire CDR3 sequence reads CASSGGGTEAFF.